This is a list of T cell receptor beta chains from one sample in a study of blood T cells in healthy people across ages. MiXCR, run by TCRdb on the 5' RACE reads, gives a single entry per CDR3 protein. The table shows about 2 million distinct CDR3 sequences, with around half occurring only once. Sequenced: blood. These TCRs come from a woman in her thirties or forties in good health. The CDR3 runs from the conserved cysteine through the conserved F or W. The order of the fields is V gene, clone size, J gene, D gene, CDR3 protein, CDR3 DNA. A D gene is named only where the DNA matches it firmly. Expanded clones are given a class, and other clones once, few, many or no size at all.

v_gene: TRBV5-1
abundance: NA
j_gene: TRBJ2-6
d_gene: NA
CDR3aa: CASSLAWTDRSGANVLTF
CDR3nt: TGCGCCAGCAGCTTGGCCTGGACGGACCGCTCTGGGGCCAACGTCCTGACTTTC

v_gene: TRBV2
abundance: NA
j_gene: TRBJ1-2
d_gene: NA
CDR3aa: CASSEVSYRSYGYTF
CDR3nt: TGTGCCAGCAGTGAAGTGAGTTACCGTAGCTATGGCTACACCTTC

v_gene: TRBV24-1
abundance: NA
j_gene: TRBJ2-1
d_gene: NA
CDR3aa: CATSWNNEQFF
CDR3nt: TGTGCCACCAGCTGGAACAATGAGCAGTTCTTC

v_gene: TRBV10-1
abundance: NA
j_gene: TRBJ1-2
d_gene: NA
CDR3aa: CARGVGYTF
CDR3nt: TGCGCCAGAGGGGTCGGCTACACCTTC

v_gene: TRBV5-4
abundance: few
j_gene: TRBJ1-2
d_gene: TRBD1
CDR3aa: CASSLGDRPDGYTF
CDR3nt: TGTGCCAGCAGCTTGGGGGACAGGCCCGATGGCTACACCTTC

v_gene: TRBV6-2/TRBV6-3
abundance: NA
j_gene: TRBJ1-5
d_gene: NA
CDR3aa: CASSVTGYNQPQHF
CDR3nt: TGTGCCAGCAGCGTAACAGGGTACAATCAGCCCCAGCATTTT

v_gene: TRBV20-1
abundance: NA
j_gene: TRBJ2-1
d_gene: NA
CDR3aa: CSATRAGLTNEQFF
CDR3nt: TGCAGTGCCACCCGTGCAGGACTGACTAATGAGCAGTTCTTC

v_gene: TRBV2
abundance: few
j_gene: TRBJ2-3
d_gene: TRBD2
CDR3aa: CASSESERGITDTQYF
CDR3nt: TGTGCCAGCAGTGAAAGCGAGCGGGGAATCACAGATACGCAGTATTTT

v_gene: TRBV20-1
abundance: few
j_gene: TRBJ2-7
d_gene: NA
CDR3aa: CSARGGGANYEQYF
CDR3nt: TGCAGTGCTAGAGGGGGCGGAGCCAACTACGAGCAGTACTTC

v_gene: TRBV5-1
abundance: NA
j_gene: TRBJ2-7
d_gene: NA
CDR3aa: CAGSPWGGPPSYEQYF
CDR3nt: TGCGCCGGCAGCCCGTGGGGCGGTCCTCCCTCCTACGAGCAGTACTTC

v_gene: TRBV11-1
abundance: NA
j_gene: TRBJ2-4
d_gene: TRBD1
CDR3aa: CASSTEGDRGSVAKNIQYF
CDR3nt: TGTGCCAGCAGCACAGAAGGTGACAGGGGGTCCGTAGCCAAAAACATTCAGTACTTC

v_gene: TRBV20-1
abundance: NA
j_gene: TRBJ2-1
d_gene: TRBD2
CDR3aa: CSARGGLAGGNEQFF
CDR3nt: TGCAGTGCTAGAGGGGGACTAGCGGGGGGCAATGAGCAGTTCTTC

v_gene: TRBV3-1
abundance: NA
j_gene: TRBJ2-6
d_gene: TRBD1
CDR3aa: CASSLLVLDRIMGGANVLTF
CDR3nt: TGTGCCAGCAGCCTCCTTGTCCTGGACAGGATCATGGGGGGGGCCAACGTCCTGACTTTC

v_gene: TRBV6-5
abundance: NA
j_gene: TRBJ2-7
d_gene: NA
CDR3aa: CASSYGQRYDGEQYF
CDR3nt: TGTGCCAGCAGTTACGGACAGCGGTATGATGGCGAGCAGTACTTC

v_gene: TRBV11-2
abundance: NA
j_gene: TRBJ1-1
d_gene: NA
CDR3aa: CASSLGGVVVTEAFF
CDR3nt: TGTGCCAGCAGCTTAGGTGGGGTTGTCGTCACTGAAGCTTTCTTT

v_gene: TRBV6-2/TRBV6-3
abundance: NA
j_gene: TRBJ2-1
d_gene: TRBD2
CDR3aa: CASSSMGTSESSYNEQFF
CDR3nt: TGTGCCAGCAGTTCCATGGGGACTAGCGAGAGCTCCTACAATGAGCAGTTCTTC

v_gene: TRBV7-2
abundance: NA
j_gene: TRBJ2-5
d_gene: NA
CDR3aa: CASSLHPDGGETQYF
CDR3nt: TGTGCCAGCAGCCTACACCCCGACGGGGGCGAGACCCAGTACTTC

v_gene: TRBV4-2
abundance: NA
j_gene: TRBJ2-5
d_gene: TRBD2
CDR3aa: CASSQFRTSEETQYF
CDR3nt: TGTGCCAGCAGCCAGTTCAGAACTAGCGAAGAGACCCAGTACTTC

v_gene: TRBV6-2/TRBV6-3
abundance: NA
j_gene: TRBJ2-1
d_gene: NA
CDR3aa: CASRRTGTDDLNEQFF
CDR3nt: TGTGCCAGCAGGAGGACCGGGACGGATGATCTCAATGAGCAGTTCTTC

v_gene: TRBV6-5
abundance: once
j_gene: TRBJ2-7
d_gene: NA
CDR3aa: CASSTGGGGGYEQYF
CDR3nt: TGTGCCAGCAGTACCGGGGGAGGGGGTGGCTACGAGCAGTACTTC

v_gene: TRBV4-1
abundance: few
j_gene: TRBJ2-3
d_gene: NA
CDR3aa: CASSGLVGPSTDTQYF
CDR3nt: TGCGCCAGCAGCGGTCTCGTCGGGCCCAGCACAGATACGCAGTATTTT

v_gene: TRBV21-1
abundance: NA
j_gene: TRBJ2-7
d_gene: NA
CDR3aa: CASSKETSGGPQGFYEQYF
CDR3nt: TGTGCCAGCAGCAAAGAAACTAGCGGTGGCCCCCAGGGATTTTACGAGCAGTACTTC

v_gene: TRBV2
abundance: NA
j_gene: TRBJ2-7
d_gene: NA
CDR3aa: CASSEGTGIYEQYF
CDR3nt: TGTGCCAGCAGTGAAGGGACTGGTATCTACGAGCAGTACTTC

v_gene: TRBV7-9
abundance: NA
j_gene: TRBJ2-1
d_gene: NA
CDR3aa: CASHRSGRKENNEQFF
CDR3nt: TGTGCCAGCCATCGATCCGGGCGAAAAGAGAACAATGAGCAGTTCTTC

v_gene: TRBV4-2
abundance: few
j_gene: TRBJ2-7
d_gene: NA
CDR3aa: CASSRLVRQSSYEQYF
CDR3nt: TGTGCCAGCAGCCGACTGGTGCGGCAGAGCTCCTACGAGCAGTACTTC

v_gene: TRBV5-1
abundance: NA
j_gene: TRBJ2-7
d_gene: NA
CDR3aa: CASMGVDYERYF
CDR3nt: TGCGCCAGCATGGGCGTGGATTACGAGCGGTACTTC

v_gene: TRBV6-5
abundance: few
j_gene: TRBJ1-5
d_gene: NA
CDR3aa: CASSNHRSQPQHF
CDR3nt: TGTGCCAGCAGCAACCATAGGAGTCAGCCCCAGCATTTT

v_gene: TRBV28
abundance: once
j_gene: TRBJ2-7
d_gene: TRBD1
CDR3aa: CASSGARTGAYEQYF
CDR3nt: TGTGCCAGCAGTGGAGCCAGGACAGGAGCCTACGAGCAGTACTTC

v_gene: TRBV7-2
abundance: many
j_gene: TRBJ2-7
d_gene: TRBD1
CDR3aa: CASSLEQGASYEQYF
CDR3nt: TGTGCCAGCAGCTTAGAGCAGGGGGCGAGCTACGAGCAGTACTTC

v_gene: TRBV27
abundance: few
j_gene: TRBJ2-1
d_gene: NA
CDR3aa: CASSLFGAMEGINEQFF
CDR3nt: TGTGCCAGCAGTTTATTCGGGGCCATGGAAGGAATAAATGAGCAGTTCTTC

v_gene: TRBV7-9
abundance: NA
j_gene: TRBJ1-6
d_gene: TRBD1
CDR3aa: CASSLDTGGYSPLHF
CDR3nt: TGTGCCAGCAGCTTAGATACAGGGGGGTATTCACCCCTCCACTTT

v_gene: TRBV6-5
abundance: NA
j_gene: TRBJ2-1
d_gene: TRBD1
CDR3aa: CASSRDRELYNEQFF
CDR3nt: TGTGCCAGCAGCAGGGACAGAGAACTCTACAATGAGCAGTTCTTC

v_gene: TRBV6-5
abundance: NA
j_gene: TRBJ2-7
d_gene: NA
CDR3aa: CASRPGAMLSSYEQYF
CDR3nt: TGTGCCAGCAGGCCCGGGGCGATGTTAAGCTCCTACGAGCAGTACTTC

v_gene: TRBV20-1
abundance: NA
j_gene: TRBJ2-6
d_gene: NA
CDR3aa: CSARDQNALSSSGANVLTF
CDR3nt: TGCAGTGCTAGAGATCAGAACGCACTCTCAAGCTCTGGGGCCAACGTCCTGACTTTC

v_gene: TRBV5-1
abundance: NA
j_gene: TRBJ2-3
d_gene: TRBD1
CDR3aa: CASTDRVTAYTDTQYF
CDR3nt: TGCGCCAGCACCGACAGGGTGACGGCATACACAGATACGCAGTATTTT

v_gene: TRBV7-2
abundance: NA
j_gene: TRBJ2-1
d_gene: TRBD2
CDR3aa: CASSIGEGYYNEQFF
CDR3nt: TGTGCCAGCAGCATCGGGGAGGGGTACTACAATGAGCAGTTCTTC

v_gene: TRBV7-2
abundance: NA
j_gene: TRBJ2-5
d_gene: NA
CDR3aa: CASNLSFGKETQYF
CDR3nt: TGTGCCAGCAACTTAAGTTTCGGAAAAGAGACCCAGTACTTC

v_gene: TRBV27
abundance: once
j_gene: TRBJ1-5
d_gene: NA
CDR3aa: CASSLLGGGDRNQPQHF
CDR3nt: TGTGCCAGCAGTCTACTAGGGGGGGGCGACCGCAATCAGCCCCAGCATTTT

v_gene: TRBV6-2/TRBV6-3
abundance: few
j_gene: TRBJ2-4
d_gene: NA
CDR3aa: CASSVSGLAKNIQYF
CDR3nt: TGTGCCAGCAGTGTCTCGGGACTAGCCAAAAACATTCAGTACTTC

v_gene: TRBV6-2/TRBV6-3
abundance: NA
j_gene: TRBJ2-4
d_gene: TRBD2
CDR3aa: CASSYGRGGAGLAKNIQYF
CDR3nt: TGTGCCAGCAGTTACGGCCGCGGGGGGGCCGGGCTAGCCAAAAACATTCAGTACTTC

v_gene: TRBV6-1
abundance: NA
j_gene: TRBJ2-7
d_gene: TRBD1
CDR3aa: CASSETVGQGWPYEQYF
CDR3nt: TGTGCCAGCAGTGAAACCGTCGGACAGGGATGGCCCTACGAGCAGTACTTC

v_gene: TRBV7-2
abundance: few
j_gene: TRBJ2-3
d_gene: NA
CDR3aa: CASSTKRPRKVTDTQYF
CDR3nt: TGTGCCAGCAGCACAAAACGTCCACGGAAGGTCACAGATACGCAGTATTTT

v_gene: TRBV27
abundance: NA
j_gene: TRBJ1-4
d_gene: NA
CDR3aa: CASSVSRYQGTEKLFF
CDR3nt: TGTGCCAGCAGTGTTAGTCGTTACCAGGGGACTGAAAAACTGTTTTTT

v_gene: TRBV7-2
abundance: NA
j_gene: TRBJ2-7
d_gene: NA
CDR3aa: CASSSLVSVGDGEQYF
CDR3nt: TGTGCCAGCAGCTCACTTGTTTCAGTAGGGGACGGCGAGCAGTACTTC

v_gene: TRBV4-2
abundance: few
j_gene: TRBJ2-7
d_gene: NA
CDR3aa: CASSQPQNTYEQYF
CDR3nt: TGTGCCAGCAGCCAGCCCCAGAATACCTACGAGCAGTACTTC

v_gene: TRBV20-1
abundance: NA
j_gene: TRBJ1-6
d_gene: NA
CDR3aa: CSAPDRTFGHSPLHF
CDR3nt: TGCAGTGCCCCCGACAGGACCTTTGGGCATTCACCCCTCCACTTT

v_gene: TRBV14
abundance: NA
j_gene: TRBJ2-7
d_gene: NA
CDR3aa: CASSHRYEDNEQYF
CDR3nt: TGTGCCAGCAGCCACCGGTACGAAGACAATGAGCAGTACTTC

v_gene: TRBV29-1
abundance: few
j_gene: TRBJ2-5
d_gene: NA
CDR3aa: CSAGLGGSQTQYF
CDR3nt: TGCAGCGCCGGCCTTGGAGGTTCGCAGACCCAGTACTTC

v_gene: TRBV21-1
abundance: NA
j_gene: TRBJ2-7
d_gene: NA
CDR3aa: CASSKARTGNYEQYF
CDR3nt: TGTGCCAGCAGCAAAGCCCGGACAGGGAACTACGAGCAGTACTTC

v_gene: TRBV20-1
abundance: NA
j_gene: TRBJ1-2
d_gene: TRBD1
CDR3aa: CSARTTFSDRASYDYTF
CDR3nt: TGCAGTGCTAGAACCACCTTCTCGGACAGGGCTTCCTATGACTACACCTTC

v_gene: TRBV20-1
abundance: NA
j_gene: TRBJ1-5
d_gene: TRBD1
CDR3aa: CSARLTGGLSGNQPQHF
CDR3nt: TGCAGTGCTAGACTTACAGGGGGCCTATCTGGCAATCAGCCCCAGCATTTT

v_gene: TRBV6-5
abundance: few
j_gene: TRBJ2-5
d_gene: NA
CDR3aa: CASSETGNQETQYF
CDR3nt: TGTGCCAGCAGTGAGACAGGAAACCAAGAGACCCAGTACTTC

v_gene: TRBV15
abundance: NA
j_gene: TRBJ1-6
d_gene: NA
CDR3aa: CATSRDVNSPLHF
CDR3nt: TGTGCCACCAGCAGAGATGTTAATTCACCCCTCCACTTT

v_gene: TRBV27
abundance: NA
j_gene: TRBJ2-1
d_gene: TRBD2
CDR3aa: CASSTLAGGVYNEQFF
CDR3nt: TGTGCCAGCAGTACACTAGCGGGGGGAGTGTACAATGAGCAGTTCTTC

v_gene: TRBV9
abundance: NA
j_gene: TRBJ2-1
d_gene: TRBD2
CDR3aa: CASSGRLAGRGSYNEQFF
CDR3nt: TGTGCCAGCAGCGGAAGACTAGCGGGGAGGGGCTCCTACAATGAGCAGTTCTTC

v_gene: TRBV4-2
abundance: NA
j_gene: TRBJ1-1
d_gene: TRBD1
CDR3aa: CASSQDVAGGATEAFF
CDR3nt: TGTGCCAGCAGCCAAGATGTAGCAGGGGGTGCCACTGAAGCTTTCTTT

v_gene: TRBV20-1
abundance: few
j_gene: TRBJ2-3
d_gene: TRBD2
CDR3aa: CSARGSLAGRDTQYF
CDR3nt: TGCAGTGCTAGAGGGAGCCTAGCGGGTCGTGATACGCAGTATTTT